The 14 T cell receptor beta chains presented below share a single source sample, sequenced in a study of technical replicates of blood from a handful of donors. Some clones are missing from TCRdb's copy, which holds only in-frame ones; the method was immunoSEQ multiplex PCR. The table has about 54,000 clones, around 95% seen once. The sample was T cells isolated from PBMCs. All receptors come from a human donor in good health.

The rearrangement links TRBV7-9 to TRBJ1-2; 9 bases agree with TRBD1. Germline V gene data show CDR1 as SEHNR and CDR2 as FQNEAQ (reference sequence). The CDR3 consists of 15 residues. The V segment lost 4 bases and the J segment 2 bases; nucleotides outside the gene matches: 5. The CDR3 region has the DNA TGTGCCAGCAGCTCACGACAGGGGGTAAACTATGGCTACACCTTC. Encoded protein: CASSSRQGVNYGYTF.

The V call is TRBV7-2, the J call TRBJ2-7; no definite D call. The V gene's germline CDR1 is SGHTA and CDR2 FQGNSA. The CDR3 extends over 13 amino acids. Trimming stripped 5 bases from V and 5 bases from J, with 13 bases between. The CDR3 protein is CASSPPPVDEQYF. The CDR3, as DNA: TGTGCCAGCAGCCCCCCCCCGGTTGACGAGCAGTACTTC.

The chain joins TRBV12-5 to TRBJ2-5; 7 nucleotides line up with TRBD2. CDR3 length: 18 residues. Germline V gives CDR1 LGHNT, CDR2 FRNRAP. The CDR3 region has the DNA TGTGCGTCGAATCCCCACCCACTAGCGACGGGAGGAGGGGAGACCCAGTACTTC. This codes for CASNPHPLATGGGETQYF.

This clone was observed once. The V gene is TRBV6-5, the J gene TRBJ2-3; the D gene is possibly TRBD2 (7 bases). Germline V gives CDR1 MNHEY, CDR2 SVGAGI. The germline V and J ends were trimmed by 7 bases and 3 bases, with 14 bases remaining between them. The CDR3 has 14 amino acids. CDR3 sequence (DNA): TGTGCCAGCACCCAGAGGGGGGGTACAGATACGCAGTATTTT. It translates to CASTQRGGTDTQYF.

In DNA form, the CDR3 reads TGTGCCATCAGTGAGTCTAGCGGGAACAATGAGCAGTTCTTC. Translated, it gives CAISESSGNNEQFF. This chain connects TRBV10-3 to TRBJ2-1, with 8 bases matching TRBD2. Germline lookup yields CDR1 ENHRY and CDR2 SYGVKD. This CDR3 comprises 14 residues. V lost 0 bases, J lost 5 bases, and 0 bases stayed unmatched.

In DNA, the CDR3 is TGTGCCAGCAGCTTATTATCCACCGGGGAGCTGTTTTTT. It is translated as CASSLLSTGELFF. This chain uses TRBV7-6 with TRBJ2-2; D ambiguous. This CDR3 is built from 13 residues. Deletions cut 2 bases from V and 4 bases from J, with 5 bases between. The germline V gene has CDR1 SGHVS and CDR2 FNYEAQ.

The V call is TRBV7-2, the J call TRBJ2-1; 13 nucleotides align to TRBD2. Germline V gene data show CDR1 as SGHTA and CDR2 as FQGNSA. V dropped 0 bases and J dropped 9; count of bases not matched to a gene: 8. This CDR3 region has 17 residues. The CDR3 here is CASSLAEGLAGVGEQFF. DNA for the CDR3: TGTGCCAGCAGCTTAGCGGAAGGACTAGCGGGGGTTGGTGAGCAGTTCTTC. Combining the CDR3 with reference TRBV7-2 and TRBJ2-1 gives the whole variable domain GAGVSQSPSNKVTEKGKDVELRCDPISGHTALYWYRQSLGQGLEFLIYFQGNSAPDKSGLPSDRFSAERTGGSVSTLTIQRTQQEDSAVYLCASSLAEGLAGVGEQFFGPGTRLTVL.

CDR3 DNA: TGCAGCGTTGAGCTCTTTGAAAATCAGGGTACGGGGGCCAACGTCCTGACTTTC. Residues: CSVELFENQGTGANVLTF. The chain recombines TRBV29-1 with TRBJ2-6, with D perhaps TRBD1 (5 bases). CDR1 is SQVTM, CDR2 ANQGSEA, per germline. The V and J ends lost 3 bases and 4 bases respectively, with 22 bases between them. The CDR3 covers 18 residues.

CDR3 coding DNA: TGTGCCAGCAGTTCGACCACCGGGACAGGGACTAATGAAAAACTGTTTTTT. Translating it yields CASSSTTGTGTNEKLFF. The V gene is TRBV28, the J gene TRBJ1-4; TRBD1 matches at 9 bases. This CDR3 has 17 residues. Germline V lookup: CDR1 MDHEN, CDR2 SYDVKM. V lost 4 bases and J lost 2; bases outside the gene matches: 8.

V usage is TRBV28 and J usage is TRBJ2-1, with D possibly matching TRBD1 (6 bases). Germline V gene data show CDR1 as MDHEN and CDR2 as SYDVKM. Trimming took 6 bases from V and 3 from J, leaving 15 bases between them. This CDR3 spans 15 amino acids. The CDR3 sequence: CASSLQGSYYNEQFF. CDR3 nucleotide sequence: TGTGCCAGCAGCTTACAGGGTTCGTACTACAATGAGCAGTTCTTC. Using reference TRBV28 and TRBJ2-1 for the parts outside the CDR3, the full variable domain is DVKVTQSSRYLVKRTGEKVFLECVQDMDHENMFWYRQDPGLGLRLIYFSYDVKMKEKGDIPEGYSVSREKKERFSLILESASTNQTSMYLCASSLQGSYYNEQFFGPGTRLTVL.

The rearrangement uses TRBV14 and TRBJ2-5; 9 bases align to TRBD1. Germline lookup yields CDR1 SGHDN and CDR2 FVKESK. CDR3 length equals 21 residues. J lost 7 bases, V lost 1 base, and 25 bases had no gene match. In DNA form, the CDR3 reads TGTGCCAGCAGCCAAGCGAAATTATCCGGGACAGGGTCTTCGCGGCTAAGGACCCAGTACTTC. This translates into CASSQAKLSGTGSSRLRTQYF.

This clone was seen a few times. The chain carries TRBV6-5 and TRBJ1-1, with D uncertain. Trimming removed 0 bases from V and 4 bases from J, with 6 bases in between. CDR1 is MNHEY and CDR2 is SVGAGI in the germline V gene. The CDR3 consists of 13 residues. Here the CDR3 reads CASSYSAGTEAFF. DNA of the CDR3: TGTGCCAGCAGTTACTCGGCGGGCACTGAAGCTTTCTTT.

The CDR3 DNA sequence: TGCGCCAGCAGTAATGTTGGCGGGAGGGGCACCGGGGAGCTGTTTTTT. Residues: CASSNVGGRGTGELFF. This rearrangement joins TRBV5-1 to TRBJ2-2; the match to TRBD2 covers 9 bases. This CDR3 is 16 amino acids long. Trimming took 5 bases from V and 4 from J; bases not matched to a gene: 9. Germline V gives CDR1 SGHRS, CDR2 YFSETQ.

The genes are TRBV5-1 and TRBJ1-1, with 7 bases that match TRBD1. Germline V gives CDR1 SGHRS, CDR2 YFSETQ. This CDR3 region has 13 residues. The V segment lost 4 bases and the J segment 1 base; nucleotides outside the gene matches: 1. The CDR3 nucleotides are TGCGCCAGCAGCGCAGGGGGGAACACTGAAGCTTTCTTT. It encodes CASSAGGNTEAFF.